These T cell receptor beta chains were read from a single sample in a study of Ad26.COV2.S vaccination and SARS-CoV-2 variants. Repertoires were generated with immunoSEQ multiplex PCR, while TCRdb's copy carries only in-frame clones and drops some. The sample carries 300,000 to 400,000 clones, 88% recorded once. Sequences were derived from peripheral blood, sampled in a trial of Ad26.COV2.S vaccine versus placebo. The receptors were sampled from a person between 18 and 65 years old who received the Ad26.COV2.S COVID-19 vaccine or a placebo. Both conserved end residues are part of each CDR3. A D gene is named only where the DNA matches it firmly. A clone size is listed for some rows: how often the clone was seen (once, few, many), or a class if it is expanded.

j_gene: TRBJ2-1
v_gene: TRBV20-1
d_gene: .
abundance: .
CDR3nt: TGCAGTGCTAGTACAGTAGGGTTGTGGGACAATGAGCAGTTCTTC
CDR3aa: CSASTVGLWDNEQFF

j_gene: TRBJ2-3
v_gene: TRBV7-8
d_gene: .
abundance: .
CDR3nt: TGTGCCAGCAGCTCCCGACAGAGTACAGATACGCAGTATTTT
CDR3aa: CASSSRQSTDTQYF

j_gene: TRBJ1-1
v_gene: TRBV9
d_gene: .
abundance: .
CDR3nt: TGTGCCAGCAGCGTAGACGGACAGCCAAACACTGAAGCTTTCTTT
CDR3aa: CASSVDGQPNTEAFF

j_gene: TRBJ1-5
v_gene: TRBV7-9
d_gene: .
abundance: few
CDR3nt: TGTGCCAGCAGCTTAGCATGGGGCAATCAGCCCCAGCATTTT
CDR3aa: CASSLAWGNQPQHF

j_gene: TRBJ1-6
v_gene: TRBV15
d_gene: .
abundance: once
CDR3nt: TGTGCCACCAGCAGCCAGGATCTTTATGGTTCACCCCTCCACTTT
CDR3aa: CATSSQDLYGSPLHF

j_gene: TRBJ2-1
v_gene: TRBV28
d_gene: TRBD1
abundance: .
CDR3nt: TGTGCCAGCACCTCCGGGACAGGGTACAATGAGCAGTTCTTC
CDR3aa: CASTSGTGYNEQFF

j_gene: TRBJ2-5
v_gene: TRBV5-4
d_gene: .
abundance: .
CDR3nt: TGTGCCAGCAGTTCCGGAATCCCCGGGTTCTCAGTTGAGACCCAGTACTTC
CDR3aa: CASSSGIPGFSVETQYF

j_gene: TRBJ2-1
v_gene: TRBV6-4
d_gene: .
abundance: .
CDR3nt: TGTGCCAGCAGTGATTCGACTTACAATGAGCAGTTCTTC
CDR3aa: CASSDSTYNEQFF

j_gene: TRBJ2-5
v_gene: TRBV27
d_gene: TRBD2
abundance: .
CDR3nt: TGTGCCAGCAGTCCCACTCCCGCTAGCGGTGGGGGAGAGACCCAGTACTTC
CDR3aa: CASSPTPASGGGETQYF

j_gene: TRBJ1-4
v_gene: TRBV11-2
d_gene: .
abundance: .
CDR3nt: TGTGCCAGCAGCTTAGACGGACGCGGGTGGCAGGAACTGTTTTTT
CDR3aa: CASSLDGRGWQELFF

j_gene: TRBJ1-2
v_gene: TRBV28
d_gene: .
abundance: .
CDR3nt: TGTGCCAGCACTCTTGGGGGACTCGGGGGAATCTATGGCTACACCTTC
CDR3aa: CASTLGGLGGIYGYTF

j_gene: TRBJ2-1
v_gene: TRBV28
d_gene: .
abundance: .
CDR3nt: TGTGCCAGCAGACTTGGGGGCAGCTCCTACAATGAGCAGTTCTTC
CDR3aa: CASRLGGSSYNEQFF

j_gene: TRBJ2-4
v_gene: TRBV6-5
d_gene: .
abundance: .
CDR3nt: TGTGCCAGCAGTCGGACCCCGGGCAAAAACATTCAGTACTTC
CDR3aa: CASSRTPGKNIQYF

j_gene: TRBJ2-7
v_gene: TRBV6-5
d_gene: TRBD2
abundance: .
CDR3nt: TGTGCCAGCAGTTACTCGCGGGGGGCCGACGAGCAGTACTTC
CDR3aa: CASSYSRGADEQYF

j_gene: TRBJ1-1
v_gene: TRBV2
d_gene: .
abundance: .
CDR3nt: TGTGCCAGCAGTGACAGGAGGGACACTGAAGCTTTCTTT
CDR3aa: CASSDRRDTEAFF

j_gene: TRBJ2-3
v_gene: TRBV12-5
d_gene: .
abundance: .
CDR3nt: TGTGCTAGTGGTTTGGGTAGCACAGATACGCAGTATTTT
CDR3aa: CASGLGSTDTQYF

j_gene: TRBJ2-4
v_gene: TRBV7-2
d_gene: TRBD1
abundance: .
CDR3nt: TGTGCCAGCAGCTCCAGGGGGCCGGGGGCCAAAAACATTCAGTACTTC
CDR3aa: CASSSRGPGAKNIQYF

j_gene: TRBJ1-6
v_gene: TRBV5-4
d_gene: TRBD1
abundance: few
CDR3nt: TGTGCCAGCAGTCAAACAGGGGGCCTTGGTAATTCACCCCTCCACTTT
CDR3aa: CASSQTGGLGNSPLHF

j_gene: TRBJ1-5
v_gene: TRBV5-6
d_gene: .
abundance: .
CDR3nt: TGTGCCAGCAGCTTGGCCGGGCAGGGCGGTCAGCCCCAGCATTTT
CDR3aa: CASSLAGQGGQPQHF

j_gene: TRBJ1-5
v_gene: TRBV7-2
d_gene: .
abundance: .
CDR3nt: TGTGCCAGCAGCCCCCGGAGGGTCAATCAGCCCCAGCATTTT
CDR3aa: CASSPRRVNQPQHF

j_gene: TRBJ1-3
v_gene: TRBV5-4
d_gene: .
abundance: .
CDR3nt: TGTGCCAGCAGCTCGGGTAACTCTGGAAACACCATATATTTT
CDR3aa: CASSSGNSGNTIYF

j_gene: TRBJ2-3
v_gene: TRBV28
d_gene: .
abundance: .
CDR3nt: TGTGCCAGCAGTCCCAGCGGAGGTGTAACAGATACGCAGTATTTT
CDR3aa: CASSPSGGVTDTQYF

j_gene: TRBJ1-4
v_gene: TRBV4-2
d_gene: TRBD1
abundance: .
CDR3nt: TGTGCCAGCAAGCCTCAGACAGGGGTTAATGAAAAACTGTTTTTT
CDR3aa: CASKPQTGVNEKLFF

j_gene: TRBJ1-3
v_gene: TRBV9
d_gene: .
abundance: .
CDR3nt: TGTGCCAGCAGCGGGGGACACCGAAGCTCTGGAAACACCATATATTTT
CDR3aa: CASSGGHRSSGNTIYF

j_gene: TRBJ2-1
v_gene: TRBV11-3
d_gene: .
abundance: .
CDR3nt: TGTGCCAGCAGCTTGGCTATGGGTGAGCAGTTCTTC
CDR3aa: CASSLAMGEQFF

j_gene: TRBJ1-1
v_gene: TRBV5-6
d_gene: .
abundance: .
CDR3nt: TGTGCCAGCAGCTTAGGCCTCAGGAAGGACACTGAAGCTTTCTTT
CDR3aa: CASSLGLRKDTEAFF

j_gene: TRBJ2-5
v_gene: TRBV15
d_gene: TRBD1
abundance: .
CDR3nt: TGTGCCACCAGCAGAAGACAGGGACGAGCTCGGGAGACCCAGTACTTC
CDR3aa: CATSRRQGRARETQYF

j_gene: TRBJ1-2
v_gene: TRBV28
d_gene: .
abundance: .
CDR3nt: TGTGCCAGCAGTTTTGGGCCAGGGCGTCTGAACTATGGCTACACCTTC
CDR3aa: CASSFGPGRLNYGYTF

j_gene: TRBJ1-1
v_gene: TRBV4-3
d_gene: .
abundance: .
CDR3nt: TGCGCCAGCAGCCCCACCTGGGGGGGTACCACTGAAGCTTTCTTT
CDR3aa: CASSPTWGGTTEAFF

j_gene: TRBJ1-3
v_gene: TRBV9
d_gene: .
abundance: .
CDR3nt: TGTGCCAGCAGCCCTCTAACGGGGTCTGGAAACACCATATATTTT
CDR3aa: CASSPLTGSGNTIYF

j_gene: TRBJ2-2
v_gene: TRBV2
d_gene: TRBD1
abundance: .
CDR3nt: TGTGCCAGCAGTTTGACAGGGTTGACCGGGGAGCTGTTTTTT
CDR3aa: CASSLTGLTGELFF

j_gene: TRBJ2-4
v_gene: TRBV5-6
d_gene: .
abundance: .
CDR3nt: TGTGCCAGCAGCTTGGTTCGGGGGGCGTTGGACATTCAGTACTTC
CDR3aa: CASSLVRGALDIQYF

j_gene: TRBJ2-7
v_gene: TRBV7-2
d_gene: TRBD2
abundance: .
CDR3nt: TGTGCCAGCAGCTTCAACCCGAGCGGGGGGGACGCCTACGAGCAGTACTTC
CDR3aa: CASSFNPSGGDAYEQYF

j_gene: TRBJ2-7
v_gene: TRBV19
d_gene: .
abundance: .
CDR3nt: TGTGCCAGTAGTATAGAAAGGACCGTTCCCTACGAGCAGTACTTC
CDR3aa: CASSIERTVPYEQYF

j_gene: TRBJ2-7
v_gene: TRBV4-1
d_gene: TRBD2
abundance: .
CDR3nt: TGCGCCAGCAGCCAGGTTACTAGCGGGAGTCAGTCCTACGAGCAGTACTTC
CDR3aa: CASSQVTSGSQSYEQYF

j_gene: TRBJ1-2
v_gene: TRBV7-9
d_gene: .
abundance: .
CDR3nt: TGTGCCAGCAGCCCGCAGGGGCCGGGAGCCTATGGCTACACCTTC
CDR3aa: CASSPQGPGAYGYTF

j_gene: TRBJ1-2
v_gene: TRBV5-1
d_gene: .
abundance: .
CDR3nt: TGCGCCAGCAGCTTAGATCCAGGGGTCTATGGCTACACCTTC
CDR3aa: CASSLDPGVYGYTF